This T cell receptor (beta chain) was sequenced in a study of blood T cell repertoires in COVID-19. Across the whole study: The origin of the acute and convalescent COVID-19 samples was the United States, Italy and Spain. The analysed material was cDNA or gDNA that came from T cells, B-cell-depleted T cells, or PBMCs.

Germline CDR1 is SGHAT and CDR2 is FQDESV (reference sequence). The CDR3 contains 15 residues. Trimming removed 1 base from V and 2 bases from J, with 10 bases in between. How the authors handled the data: Amplification of reference gene primers provided the estimated nucleated cell counts. TCRdb keeps only in-frame clones here, not all; method: immunoSEQ multiplex PCR. That table is the source of V, J and clone size, and D and trimming were worked out from the DNA. The sample carries roughly 220,000 clones, around 80% recorded once. The chain has TRBV11-1 and TRBJ2-3; the D gene is possibly TRBD2 (7 bases). The origin of this receptor is a young man with acute COVID-19. Sequenced sample: PBMCs or T cells enriched from blood (not recorded which). The DNA of the CDR3 is TGTGCCAGCAGCTTAGTTGGGGGGGCCACAGATACGCAGTATTTT. The encoded protein is CASSLVGGATDTQYF. The whole variable domain, filled in from reference TRBV11-1 and TRBJ2-3, reads EAEVAQSPRYKITEKSQAVAFWCDPISGHATLYWYRQILGQGPELLVQFQDESVVDDSQLPKDRFSAERLKGVDSTLKIQPAELGDSAMYLCASSLVGGATDTQYFGPGTRLTVL.